Below, one T cell receptor beta chain is given with its context. These data come from a study of blood T cells in healthy people across ages. A second PCR, run for about 6 to 12 cycles, used a sample-barcoded 5' primer plus a J-beta primer mix. Template switching added a 12-random-nucleotide identifier to every cDNA molecule. MiXCR, applied by TCRdb to the 5' RACE reads, yields one record per CDR3 protein. Here the sample spans roughly 1.5 million distinct CDR3 sequences, approximately 42% being singletons. The sample providers were healthy Caucasian people from Russia, aged roughly 6 to 95. The total RNA that was extracted per sample amounted to at least 5 micrograms. With 8 bases clipped from V and 5 bases from J, the junction kept 12 bases outside the gene matches. CDR3 length: 16 residues. Germline CDR1 reads SGHTA; CDR2 reads FQGNSA.

This receptor was obtained from a woman in her late teens or twenties in good health. The genes are TRBV7-2 and TRBJ2-1; 10 positions agree with TRBD2. Sequencing used blood. CDR3 sequence (DNA): TGTGCCAGCGCCCTCGGAGGCCTAGCGGGGGACAATGAGCAGTTCTTC. This encodes CASALGGLAGDNEQFF.